Listed here are 11 T cell receptor beta chains from one sample, sequenced in a study of vaccination and CD4 T cells after COVID-19. Their recognized antigens are unknown. The study sequenced cultured CD4+ T cell DNA using the Oncomine TCR Beta short-read assay. TCRdb passed the PCR reads through MiXCR, listing each CDR3 protein once. This repertoire shows 8,500 to 10,000 distinct CDR3 sequences, 60% to 75% found once; its top ten account for about 24%. Treatment defined: approximately 9-day PBMC culture with coronavirus spike peptide pools or control peptides (ViraFEST assay). CD4+ T-cell collection from the unexposed donor predated the COVID-19 pandemic (2011-2018). Sequencing was performed on CD4+ T cells from blood, cultured in vitro. Receptors originate from a human donor in good health.

The chain links TRBV5-1 to TRBJ1-1; D gene uncertain. The CDR3 covers 15 residues. The germline V and J ends were trimmed by 3 bases and 0 bases, with 12 bases remaining between them. In germline, CDR1 is SGHRS, CDR2 YFSETQ. CDR3 sequence reads: CASSWRNTVNTEAFF. In nucleotides, the CDR3 is TGCGCCAGCAGCTGGAGGAATACAGTGAACACTGAAGCTTTCTTT.

This clonotype was seen only a few times. CDR3 region: CASTSSTGRGYTF. CDR3 coding DNA: TGTGCCAGCACCTCCTCGACTGGGAGAGGCTACACCTTC. V is TRBV12-3 or TRBV12-4 and J is TRBJ1-2; D gene unclear. The V and J ends lost 7 bases and 8 bases respectively, with 17 bases between them. The CDR3 runs 13 residues.

This clonotype has just a few counts. This rearrangement joins TRBV2 to TRBJ1-5; D is unresolved. V lost 6 bases and J 3 bases, leaving 6 bases between the germline ends. Germline CDR1 and CDR2: SNHLY and FYNNEI. The length of the CDR3 is 12 residues. CDR3 sequence (DNA): TGTGCCAGCAGAAACGTCAATCAGCCCCAGCATTTT. Translation gives CASRNVNQPQHF.

This chain links TRBV10-3 with TRBJ2-1; 10 bases map to TRBD2. In germline, CDR1 is ENHRY, CDR2 SYGVKD. After removal of 6 bases from V and 2 bases from J, the junction contained 7 bases not matched to a gene. The CDR3 is 16 residues long. The CDR3 bases are TGTGCCATCAGCTCCCGGACTAGCGGACCCTACAATGAGCAGTTCTTC. It encodes CAISSRTSGPYNEQFF.

The chain recombines TRBV2 with TRBJ1-1; D is unresolved. There are 15 residues in the CDR3. V was trimmed by 4 bases and J by 6 bases, leaving 18 bases between them. Germline V gene sequence: CDR1 SNHLY, CDR2 FYNNEI. This CDR3 reads CASSVEPGPSAEAFF. In DNA, the CDR3 is TGTGCCAGCAGTGTAGAGCCGGGTCCCTCGGCTGAAGCTTTCTTT.

V gene TRBV6-5 combines with J gene TRBJ1-1, with TRBD1 matching 8 bases. Germline V CDR1 and CDR2: MNHEY, SVGAGI. The CDR3 length is 14 residues. The V segment lost 4 bases and the J segment 5 bases; nucleotides outside the gene matches: 6. CDR3 sequence reads: CASSLQGEGTEAFF. The CDR3, as DNA: TGTGCCAGCAGTTTACAGGGGGAAGGAACTGAAGCTTTCTTT.

This clonotype turned up a few times. The V call is TRBV20-1, the J call TRBJ2-3, with 9 bases aligning to TRBD1. The CDR3 spans 13 residues. V trimming: 6 bases; J trimming: 1 base; junction bases outside the gene matches: 2. Germline assignment: CDR1 DFQATT and CDR2 SNEGSKA (reference sequence). CDR3 bases: TGCAGTGCCAGGACAGGGGGCACAGATACGCAGTATTTT. Residues: CSARTGGTDTQYF.

The chain recombines TRBV20-1 with TRBJ1-3; tentatively, D is TRBD1 (5 bases). CDR1 is DFQATT, CDR2 SNEGSKA, per germline (reference sequence). CDR3 length: 15 residues. Between the trimmed V and J ends, which lost 6 bases and 0 bases, there was a span of 15 bases. CDR3 in DNA: TGCAGTGCGACTCTGGGGCCGAACTCTGGAAACACCATATATTTT. Amino acids: CSATLGPNSGNTIYF.

The V call is TRBV19, the J call TRBJ1-5; unclear D gene. With 6 bases removed from V and 0 bases from J, the gap between germline ends came to 6 bases. Per the germline V gene, CDR1 is LNHDA and CDR2 is SQIVND (reference sequence). This CDR3 has 13 residues. CDR3 coding DNA: TGTGCCAGTAGACCTAATAGCAATCAGCCCCAGCATTTT. Amino acid sequence: CASRPNSNQPQHF.

This clonotype came up a few times. This chain uses TRBV19 with TRBJ1-1, with a tentative D call TRBD1 (5 bases). This CDR3 is 13 amino acids long. CDR1 and CDR2 (germline): LNHDA, SQIVND (reference sequence). The ends were cut back, 5 bases at V and 8 bases at J, with 15 bases in the middle. DNA of the CDR3: TGTGCCAGTAGTGTTCACAGGACATCCGAAGCTTTCTTT. Translating it yields CASSVHRTSEAFF.

This clonotype was counted a few times. The CDR3 protein is CASSLHRDTEAFF. The CDR3 nucleotides are TGTGCCAGCAGTTTACACCGGGACACTGAAGCTTTCTTT. The rearrangement uses TRBV6-5 and TRBJ1-1; no firm D call. Germline lookup yields CDR1 MNHEY and CDR2 SVGAGI. V shed 4 bases and J shed 3 bases, with 9 bases lying between them. The CDR3 loop spans 13 amino acids.